A single sample gave rise to the 22 T cell receptor beta chains below, sequenced in a study of blood T cell repertoires in COVID-19. Sequenced by immunoSEQ multiplex PCR; TCRdb stores in-frame clones only, minus some. The sample yields 150,000 to 200,000 clones, 79% seen once. Sequenced: peripheral blood. These receptors were collected from a man in his sixties with active or convalescent COVID-19.

The chain couples TRBV7-6 to TRBJ2-1, with 12 bases lining up with TRBD2. Germline CDR1 and CDR2: SGHVS and FNYEAQ. The CDR3 loop spans 18 amino acids. V was clipped by 2 bases and J by 4 bases; unmatched bases: 9. CDR3 nucleotides: TGTGCCAGCAGCTTAAACCCCTACCTAGCGGGAGGGTACAATGAGCAGTTCTTC. This translates into CASSLNPYLAGGYNEQFF.

The genes are TRBV10-2 and TRBJ2-7, with 11 bases fitting TRBD2. The CDR3 is 14 residues long. Germline V CDR1 and CDR2: WSHSY, SAAADI. V lost 7 bases and J lost 5; bases outside the gene matches: 7. Written as DNA, the CDR3 is TGCGCCAGCATCTCTAGCGGGAGGAACCACGAGCAGTACTTC. Translation: CASISSGRNHEQYF.

This chain links TRBV5-5 with TRBJ2-6; 9 nucleotides align to TRBD1. The CDR3 length is 18 residues. From germline, CDR1 is SGHKS and CDR2 YYEKEE (reference sequence). V shed 4 bases and J 4 bases; nucleotides not matched to a gene: 12. The DNA for the CDR3 is TGTGCCAGCAGCGCTGGTATACAGGGGGCATCCGGGGCCAACGTCCTGACTTTC. This translates into CASSAGIQGASGANVLTF. Complete variable domain (other parts from reference TRBV5-5 and TRBJ2-6): DAGVTQSPTHLIKTRGQQVTLRCSPISGHKSVSWYQQVLGQGPQFIFQYYEKEERGRGNFPDRFSARQFPNYSSELNVNALLLGDSALYLCASSAGIQGASGANVLTFGAGSRLTVL.

V usage is TRBV18 and J usage is TRBJ2-6; D unclear. This CDR3 is built from 15 residues. The V end was cut by 3 bases, the J end by 0 bases, with 6 bases between. Germline V lookup: CDR1 KGHSH, CDR2 LQKENI. The CDR3 protein is CASSPTASGANVLTF. DNA of the CDR3: TGTGCCAGCTCACCTACAGCCTCTGGGGCCAACGTCCTGACTTTC.

V gene TRBV19 combines with J gene TRBJ2-7; 12 bases match TRBD2. V was pared by 6 bases and J by 3 bases, with 12 bases of the junction left unmatched. CDR1 and CDR2 from the germline V gene are LNHDA and SQIVND (reference sequence). CDR3 length equals 17 residues. In DNA form, the CDR3 reads TGTGCCAGTAGCGTGACTAGCGGGAGTGGTCCGGGCTACGAGCAGTACTTC. Amino acid sequence: CASSVTSGSGPGYEQYF.

This rearrangement joins TRBV10-3 to TRBJ1-2, with 9 bases aligning to TRBD1. V was pared by 4 bases and J by 9 bases, with 15 bases of the junction left unmatched. There are 16 residues in the CDR3. Germline V gene data show CDR1 as ENHRY and CDR2 as SYGVKD. CDR3 coding DNA: TGTGCCATCAGTGCGGGGACAGGGACGAGGTTGTTTCGCTACACCTTC. Protein: CAISAGTGTRLFRYTF.

The J gene is TRBJ1-2, the V gene TRBV6-4, with D maybe TRBD1 (5 bases). The CDR3 has 13 residues. Germline assignment: CDR1 MRHNA and CDR2 SNTAGT. V shed 4 bases and J shed 6 bases, with 12 bases lying between them. Here the CDR3 DNA reads TGTGCCAGCAGTGTGGACAAGAGTCATGGCTACACCTTC. Its translation is CASSVDKSHGYTF.

The chain uses TRBV28 and TRBJ1-2; D gene uncertain. The CDR3 is 13 residues long. Germline CDR1 and CDR2: MDHEN and SYDVKM. The V end was cut by 10 bases, the J end by 8 bases, with 20 bases between. CDR3 loop: CATTRRLQEGYTF. The DNA for the CDR3 is TGTGCCACCACGAGGCGATTGCAAGAGGGCTACACCTTC.

This clone is a singleton in its sample. Compared with germline, one end of the junction differs, possibly owing to a read error. The chain uses TRBV6-1 and TRBJ2-3; weak D call: TRBD2 (5 bases). The CDR3 is made up of 12 amino acids. CDR1 is MNHNS, CDR2 SASEGT, per germline. Here the CDR3 DNA reads TGTGCCAGCAGTGAACCACTAGATTCGCAGTATTTT. It specifies CASSEPLDSQYF.

J is TRBJ2-5 and V is TRBV4-2, with 7 nucleotides matching TRBD1. In germline, CDR1 is LGHNA, CDR2 YNFKEQ. This CDR3 spans 16 amino acids. V trimming: 3 bases; J trimming: 2 bases; junction bases outside the gene matches: 9. Here the CDR3 DNA reads TGTGCCAGCAGCCAGGTTACCGGGACAGCGCAAGAGACCCAGTACTTC. It specifies CASSQVTGTAQETQYF.

The gene calls are TRBV3-1 (or the pseudogene TRBV3-2) and TRBJ1-6; D is ambiguous. CDR1 LGHDT and CDR2 YNNKEL come from the germline V gene (reference sequence). The CDR3 consists of 15 residues. V lost 1 base, J lost 10 bases, and 14 bases lay in between. The CDR3 region is CASSQAPQAYSPLHF. DNA of the CDR3: TGTGCCAGCAGCCAAGCGCCACAAGCGTACTCACCCCTCCACTTT.

This clone was observed a single time. The chain is built from TRBV5-1 and TRBJ1-3; 7 bases line up with TRBD1. The CDR3 has 13 residues. In germline, CDR1 is SGHRS, CDR2 YFSETQ. J lost 6 bases, V lost 9 bases, and 9 bases had no gene match. The CDR3 region is CAISNRGANTIYF. Here the CDR3 DNA reads TGCGCCATCTCAAACAGGGGAGCAAACACCATATATTTT.

This chain connects TRBV7-9 to TRBJ2-1, with 10 nucleotides matching TRBD2. V trimming: 2 bases; J trimming: 8 bases; junction bases outside the gene matches: 3. CDR3 length: 14 residues. CDR1 is SEHNR, CDR2 FQNEAQ, per germline (reference sequence). Here the CDR3 DNA reads TGTGCCAGCAGCTTAAGCGGGAGGGTCGATGAGCAGTTCTTC. It specifies CASSLSGRVDEQFF.

CDR3 loop: CASGKTGFGVSNQPQHF. The CDR3 DNA follows: TGTGCCAGCGGCAAAACAGGGTTCGGTGTTAGCAATCAGCCCCAGCATTTT. This rearrangement joins TRBV28 to TRBJ1-5, with a weak D call TRBD1 (6 bases). The germline CDR1 and CDR2 sequences are MDHEN and SYDVKM. This CDR3 region has 17 residues. Trimming shortened V by 8 bases and J by 0 bases, and 20 bases separated the two germline ends.

The V gene is TRBV19, the J gene TRBJ1-5, with D perhaps matching TRBD1 (6 bases). V lost 5 bases, J lost 3 bases, and 11 bases lay in between. The CDR3 sequence is 14 residues long. Germline V gene sequence: CDR1 LNHDA, CDR2 SQIVND (reference sequence). The CDR3 DNA reads as TGTGCCAGTAGTCCGAGACAGGACAATCAGCCCCAGCATTTT. This encodes CASSPRQDNQPQHF.

A word on this clone: This CDR3 is also generated by other DNA sequences in the sample. The V and J genes are TRBV20-1 and TRBJ2-5; no definite D call. Trimming left V 5 bases short and J 5 bases short, with 9 bases between. Looked up from germline, CDR1 is DFQATT and CDR2 is SNEGSKA (reference sequence). The CDR3 has 11 amino acids. CDR3 protein: CSARPQETQYF. Written as DNA, the CDR3 is TGCAGTGCTCGCCCTCAGGAGACCCAGTACTTC.

This clone was observed a handful of times. This chain joins TRBV20-1 and TRBJ2-7; D is ambiguous. Trimming pared 3 bases from V and 6 bases from J, leaving 6 bases between. The CDR3 consists of 10 residues. Per germline, CDR1 DFQATT and CDR2 SNEGSKA (reference sequence). The CDR3 protein is CSASFGEQYF. CDR3 nucleotides: TGCAGTGCTAGTTTCGGCGAGCAGTACTTC.

This rearrangement joins TRBV18 to TRBJ2-5, with D possibly TRBD2 on 6 matching bases. Germline V CDR1 and CDR2: KGHSH, LQKENI. Trimming stripped 0 bases from V and 5 bases from J, with 13 bases between. This CDR3 is 15 amino acids long. This CDR3 reads CASSPPSGHKETQYF. In DNA form, the CDR3 reads TGTGCCAGCTCACCACCTAGCGGCCACAAGGAGACCCAGTACTTC.

V usage is TRBV7-8 and J usage is TRBJ2-3; weak D call: TRBD1 (6 bases). The length of the CDR3 is 15 residues. V was trimmed by 4 bases and J by 1 base, leaving 12 bases between them. CDR1 SGHVS and CDR2 FQNEAQ come from the germline V gene. CDR3 protein: CASSSGQLGTDTQYF. CDR3 in DNA: TGTGCCAGCAGCTCCGGACAGCTTGGCACAGATACGCAGTATTTT.

The chain carries TRBV7-9 and TRBJ2-1; 8 bases are a match to TRBD2. Germline V lookup: CDR1 SEHNR, CDR2 FQNEAQ (reference sequence). With V trimmed by 8 bases and J by 9 bases, 12 bases remained unmatched. This CDR3 is built from 14 residues. The DNA for the CDR3 is TGTGCCAGCCTTGGGACTAGGGACGGTGGTGAGCAGTTCTTC. It encodes CASLGTRDGGEQFF.

As to this clone: Other DNA sequences in the same sample also yield this CDR3. V usage is TRBV27 and J usage is TRBJ1-1, with no clear D. This CDR3 contains 14 residues. V was cut by 0 bases and J by 4 bases, with 9 bases left in between. CDR1 is MNHEY and CDR2 is SMNVEV in the germline V gene (reference sequence). In DNA, the CDR3 is TGTGCCAGCAGTTTATCGTCGGGGATCACTGAAGCTTTCTTT. Translation gives CASSLSSGITEAFF.

This chain uses TRBV9 with TRBJ1-5; TRBD1 is a possible D gene (6 bases). V dropped 4 bases and J dropped 0 bases, with 11 bases sitting between them. The CDR3 consists of 15 residues. Germline-derived CDR1 and CDR2 are SGDLS and YYNGEE. The DNA of the CDR3 is TGTGCCAGCAGCTTTCCCAGGGGTAGCAATCAGCCCCAGCATTTT. Its translation: CASSFPRGSNQPQHF.